A single sample gave rise to the 28 T cell receptor beta chains below, sequenced in a study of blood T cell repertoires in COVID-19. Libraries were prepared by immunoSEQ multiplex PCR; TCRdb keeps only in-frame clonotypes and omits some of them. Found here are 150,000 to 200,000 clones, about 85% of them singletons; the top ten hold 20% to 25%. The specimen sequenced was PBMCs or T cells enriched from blood (not recorded which). These TCRs come from a woman aged 40 to 50 in a cohort exposed to, infected with or recovered from COVID-19 (not recorded which).

The rearrangement uses TRBV3-1 (or the pseudogene TRBV3-2) and TRBJ2-1; D uncertain. The CDR3 has 12 amino acids. The V and J ends lost 4 bases and 6 bases respectively, with 7 bases between them. Germline lookup yields CDR1 LGHDT and CDR2 YNNKEL (reference sequence). CDR3 sequence reads: CASSLTPNEQFF. CDR3 DNA sequence: TGTGCCAGCAGCCTAACACCCAATGAGCAGTTCTTC.

This clone was recorded only once. The rearrangement links TRBV4-3 to TRBJ2-2, with 8 bases matching TRBD2. The length of the CDR3 is 20 residues. The ends lost 0 bases at V and 6 bases at J; junction bases unmatched: 18. Germline-derived CDR1 and CDR2 are LGHNA and YSLEER. CDR3 nucleotides: TGCGCCAGCAGCCAAGAGGTCCGGGCAGTAGCGGGATCAAGGCCCGGGGAGCTGTTTTTT. It translates to CASSQEVRAVAGSRPGELFF.

The rearrangement links TRBV29-1 to TRBJ2-3; the match to TRBD2 covers 12 bases. Per germline, CDR1 SQVTM and CDR2 ANQGSEA. The CDR3 sequence is 15 residues long. Trimming cost V 7 bases and J 2 bases; bases outside gene matches: 7. CDR3 protein: CSDGLAGISTDTQYF. The CDR3 DNA reads as TGCAGCGACGGACTAGCGGGGATATCCACAGATACGCAGTATTTT.

The V call is TRBV7-2, the J call TRBJ1-4; D gene unclear. The germline V gene has CDR1 SGHTA and CDR2 FQGNSA. CDR3 length: 15 residues. V dropped 5 bases and J dropped 2 bases, with 12 bases sitting between them. The CDR3 protein is CASSDQVSTNEKLFF. The CDR3 coding sequence is TGTGCCAGCAGCGACCAGGTGTCGACTAATGAAAAACTGTTTTTT. The full variable domain, rest sourced from reference TRBV7-2 and TRBJ1-4, is GAGVSQSPSNKVTEKGKDVELRCDPISGHTALYWYRQSLGQGLEFLIYFQGNSAPDKSGLPSDRFSAERTGGSVSTLTIQRTQQEDSAVYLCASSDQVSTNEKLFFGSGTQLSVL.

The chain employs TRBV13 and TRBJ1-1, with D maybe TRBD1 (6 bases). CDR3 size: 14 residues. V was clipped by 4 bases and J by 1 base, with 10 bases between them. The germline CDR1 and CDR2 sequences are PRHDT and FYEKMQ (reference sequence). The CDR3 coding sequence is TGTGCCAGCAGCTATCCGACAGGGAACACTGAAGCTTTCTTT. This gives the protein CASSYPTGNTEAFF. Filled out from reference TRBV13 and TRBJ1-1, the complete variable domain reads AAGVIQSPRHLIKEKRETATLKCYPIPRHDTVYWYQQGPGQDPQFLISFYEKMQSDKGSIPDRFSAQQFSDYHSELNMSSLELGDSALYFCASSYPTGNTEAFFGQGTRLTVV.

CDR3 region: CASSPNTDTQYF. CDR3 nucleotide sequence: TGTGCCAGCAGCCCCAACACAGATACGCAGTATTTT. The chain uses TRBV13 and TRBJ2-3, with D uncertain. V was trimmed by 5 bases and J by 2 bases, leaving 5 bases between them. Per germline, CDR1 PRHDT and CDR2 FYEKMQ (reference sequence). CDR3 length equals 12 residues.

This chain joins TRBV4-1 and TRBJ1-6, with 8 bases matching TRBD1. The germline V gene encodes CDR1 MGHRA and CDR2 YSYEKL. V trimming: 3 bases; J trimming: 10 bases; junction bases outside the gene matches: 5. The CDR3 has 14 amino acids. The CDR3 region is CASSQIQGESPLHF. Written as DNA, the CDR3 is TGCGCCAGCAGCCAGATACAGGGGGAATCACCCCTCCACTTT.

The chain combines TRBV27 with TRBJ2-3, with D possibly matching TRBD2 (6 bases). V was shortened by 8 bases and J by 5 bases, with 17 bases between the two germline ends. Per the germline V gene, CDR1 is MNHEY and CDR2 is SMNVEV (reference sequence). CDR3 length: 14 residues. In nucleotides, the CDR3 is TGTGCCAGCTCGCCGGGGACGGAGGGAGATACGCAGTATTTT. Protein sequence: CASSPGTEGDTQYF.

The chain links TRBV12-3 or TRBV12-4 to TRBJ1-1; D unresolved. CDR3 length: 12 amino acids. Trimming took 3 bases from V and 12 from J, leaving 14 bases between them. The CDR3 sequence is CASSFRIRETFF. CDR3 DNA sequence: TGTGCCAGCAGTTTTAGAATCCGAGAGACTTTCTTT.

The rearrangement joins TRBV7-9 to TRBJ2-1; tentative D call: TRBD2 (6 bases). The CDR3 is made up of 15 amino acids. Germline CDR1 reads SEHNR; CDR2 reads FQNEAQ (reference sequence). Trimming removed 5 bases at V and 8 bases at J, with 19 bases between. CDR3 DNA: TGTGCCAGCAGCGGACTGAGGGGAGGCACCTATGAGCAGTTCTTC. This gives the protein CASSGLRGGTYEQFF.

The rearrangement uses TRBV6-5 and TRBJ1-2, with D unresolved. This CDR3 has 15 residues. Between the trimmed V and J ends, which lost 0 bases and 5 bases, there was a span of 13 bases. The V gene's germline CDR1 is MNHEY and CDR2 SVGAGI. This chain's CDR3 is CASSYSKGLSYGYTF. The CDR3 DNA follows: TGTGCCAGCAGTTACTCGAAAGGACTCTCTTATGGCTACACCTTC.

V usage is TRBV27 and J usage is TRBJ1-2; TRBD1 matches at 12 bases. Germline assignment: CDR1 MNHEY and CDR2 SMNVEV (reference sequence). The V and J ends lost 3 bases and 8 bases, in that order; junction bases with no gene match: 1. The CDR3 is made up of 13 amino acids. The CDR3 region has the DNA TGTGCCAGCAGTTTCGGGACAGGGGGCGGCTACACCTTC. This sequence encodes CASSFGTGGGYTF.

The gene calls are TRBV7-2 and TRBJ1-4; D is undetermined. The CDR3 has 17 residues. CDR1 is SGHTA and CDR2 is FQGNSA in the germline V gene. Between the trimmed V and J ends, which lost 2 bases and 4 bases, there was a span of 17 bases. This CDR3 reads CASSLYGSLDLNEKLFF. The CDR3 nucleotides read TGTGCCAGCAGCTTATATGGGAGCCTAGACCTTAATGAAAAACTGTTTTTT.

The chain employs TRBV7-9 and TRBJ1-6; D is perhaps TRBD1 (5 bases). Trimming took off 1 base at V and 7 bases at J, with 20 bases between the two ends. CDR3 length: 18 amino acids. CDR1 is SEHNR and CDR2 is FQNEAQ in the germline V gene (reference sequence). CDR3 DNA: TGTGCCAGCAGCTTAGACCCTACTCGACAGACCGAAAATTCACCCCTCCACTTT. Its protein product is CASSLDPTRQTENSPLHF.

The rearrangement uses TRBV13 and TRBJ2-7; D not resolved. The ends were cut back, 0 bases at V and 6 bases at J, with 6 bases in the middle. The length of the CDR3 is 12 residues. CDR1 and CDR2 (germline): PRHDT, FYEKMQ (reference sequence). CDR3 sequence: CASSLGPSEQYF. DNA for the CDR3: TGTGCCAGCAGCTTAGGCCCGAGCGAGCAGTACTTC.

V usage is TRBV7-9 and J usage is TRBJ2-1, with 10 bases lining up with TRBD1. CDR3 length: 15 residues. Trimming took 5 bases from V and 8 from J; bases not matched to a gene: 9. Per the germline V gene, CDR1 is SEHNR and CDR2 is FQNEAQ (reference sequence). This CDR3 reads CASSSRDRGPDEQFF. CDR3 sequence (DNA): TGTGCCAGCAGCAGCCGGGACAGGGGACCCGATGAGCAGTTCTTC.

The gene calls are TRBV11-2 and TRBJ2-7; 10 nucleotides match TRBD2. The CDR3 covers 15 residues. Germline V gene data show CDR1 as SGHAT and CDR2 as FQNNGV. V shed 3 bases, J shed 3 bases, and the junction held 5 bases outside the gene matches. The CDR3: CASSLGASGSYEQYF. In DNA form, the CDR3 reads TGTGCCAGCAGCTTGGGGGCTAGCGGGAGCTACGAGCAGTACTTC.

This rearrangement joins TRBV3-1 (or the pseudogene TRBV3-2) to TRBJ2-7, with 8 nucleotides matching TRBD1. The CDR3 totals 16 residues. The V gene end was trimmed by 0 bases and the J gene end by 5 bases; junction bases not matched to a gene: 9. CDR1 is LGHDT and CDR2 is YNNKEL in the germline V gene (reference sequence). The CDR3 DNA is TGTGCCAGCAGCCAAGACATCGAGGACAGGGAACACGAGCAGTACTTC. Encoded protein: CASSQDIEDREHEQYF.

This clone was counted only a few times. The V gene is TRBV6-5, the J gene TRBJ2-7; D call uncertain. V shed 8 bases and J shed 5 bases, with 19 bases lying between them. Germline CDR1 and CDR2: MNHEY and SVGAGI. The CDR3 covers 14 residues. CDR3 residues: CASQNRHPGDEQYF. As DNA, the CDR3 is TGTGCCAGCCAGAATCGACATCCTGGCGACGAGCAGTACTTC.

The V call is TRBV2, the J call TRBJ1-1; D call uncertain. The length of the CDR3 is 18 residues. CDR1 is SNHLY and CDR2 is FYNNEI in the germline V gene. The V gene lost 0 bases and the J gene lost 1 base, with 18 bases spanning the gap. The DNA for the CDR3 is TGTGCCAGCAGTGAAGCGCTTCCTAGACCCCGCAAGAACACTGAAGCTTTCTTT. Protein sequence: CASSEALPRPRKNTEAFF.

The chain links TRBV11-3 to TRBJ2-2, with D perhaps matching TRBD1 (6 bases). Germline CDR1 reads SGHNT; CDR2 reads YENEEA. Trimming left V 4 bases short and J 2 bases short, with 11 bases between. CDR3 size: 15 residues. The CDR3 DNA sequence: TGTGCCAGCAGCTCCCGGGACACCAACACCGGGGAGCTGTTTTTT. It yields the protein CASSSRDTNTGELFF.

The chain couples TRBV7-9 to TRBJ1-2; 7 bases are a match to TRBD1. J lost 4 bases, V lost 0 bases, and 5 bases had no gene match. The V gene's germline CDR1 is SEHNR and CDR2 FQNEAQ (reference sequence). The CDR3 totals 15 residues. DNA for the CDR3: TGTGCCAGCAGCTTAGCGCGACAGGGAATCTATGGCTACACCTTC. Protein: CASSLARQGIYGYTF.

The chain carries TRBV28 and TRBJ1-1, with D perhaps TRBD1 (5 bases). Per the germline V gene, CDR1 is MDHEN and CDR2 is SYDVKM. V was cut by 5 bases and J by 1 base, with 17 bases left in between. CDR3 length: 16 residues. The CDR3 sequence is CASSGPRQKGNTEAFF. CDR3 in DNA: TGTGCCAGCAGTGGACCCAGACAGAAGGGGAACACTGAAGCTTTCTTT.

This chain links TRBV24-1 with TRBJ1-1; no reliable D call. CDR3 length: 13 amino acids. Trimming stripped 7 bases from V and 5 bases from J, with 13 bases between. CDR1 and CDR2 from the germline V gene are KGHDR and SFDVKD. The CDR3 sequence is CATSLTGGTEAFF. DNA of the CDR3: TGTGCCACCAGCCTAACGGGAGGAACTGAAGCTTTCTTT.

This chain connects TRBV28 to TRBJ2-7, with D maybe TRBD1 (6 bases). The CDR3 consists of 16 residues. Germline V CDR1 and CDR2: MDHEN, SYDVKM. V lost 7 bases, J lost 2 bases, and 21 bases lay in between. The DNA of the CDR3 is TGTGCCAGCAACCCCTGGGTTGGGGACACCGCCTACGAGCAGTACTTC. It specifies CASNPWVGDTAYEQYF.

This clone has only one observation. The chain has TRBV5-1 and TRBJ1-2; TRBD1 matches 8 bases. The CDR3 spans 16 residues. The V and J ends lost 4 bases and 5 bases, in that order; junction bases with no gene match: 13. Germline CDR1 is SGHRS and CDR2 is YFSETQ. CDR3 protein: CASSPLPGQDLYGYTF. The CDR3 coding sequence is TGCGCCAGCAGCCCGTTACCGGGACAGGACCTTTATGGCTACACCTTC.

The chain has TRBV7-2 and TRBJ1-2; D might be TRBD1 (5 bases). The CDR3 extends over 16 amino acids. Trimming pared 5 bases from V and 8 bases from J, leaving 24 bases between. The germline V gene encodes CDR1 SGHTA and CDR2 FQGNSA. The CDR3 spells CASSLPSSGPEGGYTF. The DNA for the CDR3 is TGTGCCAGCAGCCTCCCATCAAGCGGACCGGAGGGGGGCTACACCTTC. Together with reference TRBV7-2 and TRBJ1-2, the CDR3 gives the full variable domain: GAGVSQSPSNKVTEKGKDVELRCDPISGHTALYWYRQSLGQGLEFLIYFQGNSAPDKSGLPSDRFSAERTGGSVSTLTIQRTQQEDSAVYLCASSLPSSGPEGGYTFGSGTRLTVV.

The genes are TRBV9 and TRBJ1-2, with 9 nucleotides matching TRBD1. Germline CDR1 and CDR2: SGDLS and YYNGEE. This CDR3 region has 17 residues. Losses at the gene ends were 3 bases for V and 0 bases for J; bases not matched to a gene: 9. DNA of the CDR3: TGTGCCAGCAGCGCTCCACCGGGACAGGGAACTAACTATGGCTACACCTTC. This codes for CASSAPPGQGTNYGYTF. Full variable domain (remainder filled in from reference TRBV9 and TRBJ1-2): DSGVTQTPKHLITATGQRVTLRCSPRSGDLSVYWYQQSLDQGLQFLIQYYNGEERAKGNILERFSAQQFPDLHSELNLSSLELGDSALYFCASSAPPGQGTNYGYTFGSGTRLTVV.